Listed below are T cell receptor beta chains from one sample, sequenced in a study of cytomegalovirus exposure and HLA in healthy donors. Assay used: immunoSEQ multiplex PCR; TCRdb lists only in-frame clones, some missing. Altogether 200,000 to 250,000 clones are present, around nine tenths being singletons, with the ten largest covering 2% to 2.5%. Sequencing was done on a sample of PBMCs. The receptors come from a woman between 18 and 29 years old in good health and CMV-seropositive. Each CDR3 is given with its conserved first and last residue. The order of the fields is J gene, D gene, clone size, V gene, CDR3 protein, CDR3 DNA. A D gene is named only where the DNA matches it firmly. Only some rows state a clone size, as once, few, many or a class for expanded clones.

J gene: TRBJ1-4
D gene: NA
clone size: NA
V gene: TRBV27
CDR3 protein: CASSPGREKLFF
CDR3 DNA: TGTGCCAGCAGTCCGGGTAGGGAAAAACTGTTTTTT

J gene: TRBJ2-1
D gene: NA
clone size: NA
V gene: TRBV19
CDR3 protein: CASRGADYNEQFF
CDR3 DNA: TGTGCCAGCAGGGGCGCCGACTACAATGAGCAGTTCTTC

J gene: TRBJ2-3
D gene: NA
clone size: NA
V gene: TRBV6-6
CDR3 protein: CASSYSALYTDTQYF
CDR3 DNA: TGTGCCAGCAGTTACTCGGCTTTATACACAGATACGCAGTATTTT

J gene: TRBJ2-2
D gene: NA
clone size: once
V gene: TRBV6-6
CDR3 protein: CASMNLGGSNTGELFF
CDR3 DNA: TGTGCCAGCATGAACCTGGGGGGATCGAACACCGGGGAGCTGTTTTTT

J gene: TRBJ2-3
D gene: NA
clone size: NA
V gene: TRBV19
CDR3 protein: CASSPRFSSTDTQYF
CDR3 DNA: TGTGCCAGTAGTCCCAGGTTCTCTAGCACAGATACGCAGTATTTT

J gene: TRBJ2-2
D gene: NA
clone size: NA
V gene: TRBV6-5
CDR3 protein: CATYRALTGELFF
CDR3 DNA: TGTGCCACTTACAGGGCCCTCACCGGGGAGCTGTTTTTT

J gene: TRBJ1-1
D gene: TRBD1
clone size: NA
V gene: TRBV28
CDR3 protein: CASSLWGTGDWKPEAFF
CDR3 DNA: TGTGCCAGCAGTTTATGGGGAACAGGGGACTGGAAACCTGAAGCTTTCTTT

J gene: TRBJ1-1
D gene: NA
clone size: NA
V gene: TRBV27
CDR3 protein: CASKKRDTEAFF
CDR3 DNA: TGTGCCAGCAAGAAGAGGGACACTGAAGCTTTCTTT

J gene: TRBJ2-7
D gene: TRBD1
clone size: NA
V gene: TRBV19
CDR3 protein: CASSIATGGTYEQYF
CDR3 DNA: TGTGCCAGTAGTATAGCGACAGGGGGAACCTACGAGCAGTACTTC

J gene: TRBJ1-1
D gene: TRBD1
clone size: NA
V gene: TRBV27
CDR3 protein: CASGDRGRYTEAFF
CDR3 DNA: TGTGCCAGTGGGGACAGGGGGCGTTACACTGAAGCTTTCTTT